A single sample gave rise to the 10 T cell receptor beta chains below, sequenced in a study of OX40 agonist ivuxolimab in advanced cancers. Library preparation employed the immunoSEQ multiplex PCR assay. In its TCRdb copy, this immuneACCESS table keeps in-frame sequences only and misses some clones. Where compared with another copy, unresolved V genes explain less than half of these, and the others have no known cause. This sample lists about 35,000 clones; approximately 79% were detected once. The ten biggest clones cover less than 15% of the sample. Sequencing used CD4+ or CD8+ T cells sorted from blood, obtained in a trial of the OX40 agonist ivuxolimab. All receptors come from an adult with an advanced solid tumor such as melanoma, head and neck, liver or kidney cancer.

The chain links TRBV5-1 to TRBJ2-2, with D perhaps matching TRBD1 (5 bases). The CDR3 loop spans 18 amino acids. The V gene lost 3 bases and the J gene lost 0 bases, with 18 bases spanning the gap. From germline, CDR1 is SGHRS and CDR2 YFSETQ. CDR3 sequence (DNA): TGCGCCAGCAGCTCGGGTAGCTCGGCGACAGCGAACACCGGGGAGCTGTTTTTT. Protein: CASSSGSSATANTGELFF.

This chain joins TRBV25-1 and TRBJ2-2; D call uncertain. The CDR3 is 12 amino acids. Trimming stripped 3 bases from V and 7 bases from J, with 6 bases between. Germline CDR1 and CDR2: MGHDK and SYGVNS. CDR3 region: CASSDRGGELFF. CDR3 DNA sequence: TGTGCCAGCAGTGATCGAGGCGGGGAGCTGTTTTTT.

The V call is TRBV15, the J call TRBJ2-5, with 9 bases matching TRBD1. The CDR3 length is 15 residues. With V trimmed by 5 bases and J by 5 bases, 9 bases remained unmatched. Germline loops: CDR1 LNHNV, CDR2 YYDKDF (reference sequence). The chain's CDR3 is CATSARGQGGETQYF. CDR3 in DNA: TGTGCCACCAGCGCCCGGGGACAGGGAGGGGAGACCCAGTACTTC. Together with reference TRBV15 and TRBJ2-5, the CDR3 gives the full variable domain: DAMVIQNPRYQVTQFGKPVTLSCSQTLNHNVMYWYQQKSSQAPKLLFHYYDKDFNNEADTPDNFQSRRPNTSFCFLDIRSPGLGDTAMYLCATSARGQGGETQYFGPGTRLLVL.

The chain has TRBV12-5 and TRBJ2-7; tentatively, D is TRBD1 or TRBD2 (6 bases each). Trimming left V 6 bases short and J 2 bases short, with 14 bases between. CDR1 is LGHNT, CDR2 FRNRAP, per germline. This CDR3 is built from 14 residues. Written as DNA, the CDR3 is TGTGCTAGTGGCCCGGGGGCAGGCACCTACGAGCAGTACTTC. This encodes CASGPGAGTYEQYF.

The chain employs TRBV6-6 and TRBJ1-6, with 7 bases aligning to TRBD1. This CDR3 is built from 14 residues. Germline assignment: CDR1 MNHNY and CDR2 SVGAGI (reference sequence). J was trimmed by 8 bases and V by 6 bases; bases with no gene match: 7. The chain's CDR3 is CASSPTGTYSPLHF. CDR3 in DNA: TGTGCCAGCAGCCCGACAGGGACTTATTCACCCCTCCACTTT.

The table lists this clone with a count of one. The CDR3 here is CASSLVPGDYNSPLHF. CDR3 DNA sequence: TGTGCCAGCAGCTTGGTGCCAGGTGATTATAATTCACCCCTCCACTTT. The chain couples TRBV5-4 to TRBJ1-6, with unresolved D. Trimming removed 0 bases from V and 4 bases from J, with 11 bases in between. Germline lookup yields CDR1 SGHNT and CDR2 YYREEE (reference sequence). This CDR3 comprises 16 residues.

The chain recombines TRBV9 with TRBJ1-2; no definite D call. The CDR3 runs to 17 residues. Germline values: CDR1 SGDLS, CDR2 YYNGEE. Trimming removed 0 bases from V and 0 bases from J, with 15 bases in between. The CDR3 coding sequence is TGTGCCAGCAGCGTAGACTCCTCGGTCTTCGCTAACTATGGCTACACCTTC. This gives the protein CASSVDSSVFANYGYTF.

V gene TRBV18 combines with J gene TRBJ2-5; tentative D call: TRBD2 (6 bases). CDR1 and CDR2 from the germline V gene are KGHSH and LQKENI. This CDR3 has 14 residues. Trimming stripped 0 bases from V and 5 bases from J, with 10 bases between. CDR3 sequence (DNA): TGTGCCAGCTCACCACCGGACTATTGGGAGACCCAGTACTTC. It encodes CASSPPDYWETQYF.

The V gene is TRBV4-1, the J gene TRBJ2-1; 13 nucleotides line up with TRBD2. The CDR3 totals 18 residues. V lost 4 bases and J lost 7; bases outside the gene matches: 13. Germline V gene data show CDR1 as MGHRA and CDR2 as YSYEKL. In DNA form, the CDR3 reads TGCGCCAGCAGCCTCGAGCGAGGTAGGACTAGCGGGAGAAATGAGCAGTTCTTC. Translating it yields CASSLERGRTSGRNEQFF.

The chain carries TRBV13 and TRBJ1-3; D is possibly TRBD1 (5 bases). The germline V gene has CDR1 PRHDT and CDR2 FYEKMQ (reference sequence). V was clipped by 5 bases and J by 8 bases, with 25 bases between them. The CDR3 runs to 17 residues. The chain's CDR3 is CASSLGDVDRTADTIYF. CDR3 bases: TGTGCCAGCAGCCTGGGGGACGTGGATCGAACTGCGGACACCATATATTTT.